The clone carrying this T cell receptor (beta chain) came up a few times. The method was immunoSEQ multiplex PCR; TCRdb's version includes in-frame clones alone and lacks a portion of them. In the table there are tens of thousands of clones, approximately 86% of which are singletons. The record originates from a study of OX40 agonist ivuxolimab in advanced cancers. Study at large: Ivuxolimab, an antibody that agonizes OX40 (CD134), was administered to the patients. Participants, approximately 80% male, averaged approximately 65 years of age, ranging from about 23 to 80.

Germline values: CDR1 SGHRS, CDR2 YFSETQ. V was shortened by 0 bases and J by 1 base, with 13 bases between the two germline ends. CDR3 size: 16 residues. This clonotype was obtained from an adult with an advanced solid tumor such as melanoma, head and neck, liver or kidney cancer. This material consisted of CD4+ or CD8+ T cells sorted from blood, taken in a trial of the OX40 agonist ivuxolimab. The chain is built from TRBV5-1 and TRBJ1-2; no clear D. CDR3 nucleotides: TGCGCCAGCAGCTTGGCCGTTGCCGGAGGTAACTATGGCTACACCTTC. Amino acid sequence: CASSLAVAGGNYGYTF. Full variable domain (remainder filled in from reference TRBV5-1 and TRBJ1-2): KAGVTQTPRYLIKTRGQQVTLSCSPISGHRSVSWYQQTPGQGLQFLFEYFSETQRNKGNFPGRFSGRQFSNSRSEMNVSTLELGDSALYLCASSLAVAGGNYGYTFGSGTRLTVV.